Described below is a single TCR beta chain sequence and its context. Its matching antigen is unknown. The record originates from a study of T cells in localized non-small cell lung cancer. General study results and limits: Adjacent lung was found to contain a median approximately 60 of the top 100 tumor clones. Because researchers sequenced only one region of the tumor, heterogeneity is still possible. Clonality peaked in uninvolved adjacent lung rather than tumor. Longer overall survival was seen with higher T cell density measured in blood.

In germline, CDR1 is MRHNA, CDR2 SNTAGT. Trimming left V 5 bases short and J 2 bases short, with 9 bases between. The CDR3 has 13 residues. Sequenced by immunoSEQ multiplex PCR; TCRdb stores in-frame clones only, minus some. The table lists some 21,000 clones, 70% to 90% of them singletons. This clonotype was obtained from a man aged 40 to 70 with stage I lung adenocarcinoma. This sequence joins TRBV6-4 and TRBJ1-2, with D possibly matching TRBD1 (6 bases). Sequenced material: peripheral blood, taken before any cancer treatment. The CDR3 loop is CASSPDRNYGYTF. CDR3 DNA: TGTGCCAGCAGTCCGGACAGAAACTATGGCTACACCTTC.